Below, 11 T cell receptor beta chains from the same sample are listed, as sequenced in a study of technical replicates of blood from a few donors. Repertoires were generated with immunoSEQ multiplex PCR, while TCRdb's copy carries only in-frame clones and drops some. The sample includes roughly 12,000 clones, about 94% of them seen just once. The sequenced material came from PBMCs. These receptors originate from a human donor in good health.

A few counts support this clone. The chain joins TRBV28 to TRBJ2-2; a possible D gene is TRBD2 (6 bases). The CDR3 has 14 amino acids. V was cut by 6 bases and J by 3 bases, with 11 bases left in between. Germline V CDR1 and CDR2: MDHEN, SYDVKM. The CDR3 protein is CASREGPYTGELFF. The CDR3 DNA sequence: TGTGCCAGCAGGGAGGGCCCTTACACCGGGGAGCTGTTTTTT.

The chain joins TRBV30 to TRBJ2-3; 8 nucleotides line up with TRBD1. In germline, CDR1 is GTSNPN, CDR2 SVGIG (reference sequence). With 3 bases clipped from V and 4 bases from J, the junction kept 6 bases outside the gene matches. The CDR3 is made up of 14 amino acids. The CDR3 DNA reads as TGTGCCTGGAGGAAGACAGGGGTGCCAGATACGCAGTATTTT. Protein sequence: CAWRKTGVPDTQYF. The entire variable domain, with the rest obtained from reference TRBV30 and TRBJ2-3, is as follows: SQTIHQWPATLVQPVGSPLSLECTVEGTSNPNLYWYRQAAGRGLQLLFYSVGIGQISSEVPQNLSASRPQDRQFILSSKKLLLSDSGFYLCAWRKTGVPDTQYFGPGTRLTVL.

The chain combines TRBV7-2 with TRBJ2-7; possible D gene TRBD1, 5 bases. V lost 6 bases and J 6 bases, leaving 12 bases between the germline ends. CDR1 and CDR2 (germline): SGHTA, FQGNSA. The CDR3 has 12 residues. The CDR3 spells CASSSYQGEQYF. The CDR3 DNA sequence: TGTGCCAGCAGTTCATATCAGGGCGAGCAGTACTTC. Variable domain in full (rest from reference TRBV7-2 and TRBJ2-7): GAGVSQSPSNKVTEKGKDVELRCDPISGHTALYWYRQSLGQGLEFLIYFQGNSAPDKSGLPSDRFSAERTGGSVSTLTIQRTQQEDSAVYLCASSSYQGEQYFGPGTRLTVT.

This clone was seen just once. The CDR3: CASSPLPGTGLTNYGYTF. CDR3 DNA: TGTGCCAGCTCACCACTCCCCGGGACAGGGCTGACTAACTATGGCTACACCTTC. The rearrangement uses TRBV18 and TRBJ1-2; 9 bases line up with TRBD1. The ends lost 1 base at V and 0 bases at J; junction bases unmatched: 9. This CDR3 has 18 amino acids. Germline lookup yields CDR1 KGHSH and CDR2 LQKENI.

The gene calls are TRBV11-2 and TRBJ1-2; 10 nucleotides line up with TRBD1. The CDR3 has 15 amino acids. Germline CDR1 and CDR2: SGHAT and FQNNGV. V lost 4 bases, J lost 8 bases, and 10 bases stayed unmatched. CDR3: CASSSIRGQGNGYTF. The CDR3 DNA sequence: TGTGCCAGCAGCTCAATACGGGGACAGGGGAACGGCTACACCTTC.

V usage is TRBV6-5 and J usage is TRBJ2-1; D remains unclear. Germline CDR1 and CDR2: MNHEY and SVGAGI. V lost 1 base and J lost 6, with 10 bases in between. The CDR3 has 14 residues. DNA for the CDR3: TGTGCCAGCAGTTACTTGGCCACCCTCAATGAGCAGTTCTTC. It codes for CASSYLATLNEQFF.

J is TRBJ1-2 and V is TRBV10-2, with 7 bases aligning to TRBD1. CDR3 length equals 13 residues. The ends lost 3 bases at V and 4 bases at J; junction bases unmatched: 2. Germline V CDR1 and CDR2: WSHSY, SAAADI. The CDR3 DNA sequence: TGCGCCAGCAGTGACAGGGGGGTCTATGGCTACACCTTC. Residues: CASSDRGVYGYTF.

The chain employs TRBV5-1 and TRBJ1-3; D is possibly TRBD1 (5 bases). The CDR3 is made up of 16 amino acids. V shed 6 bases and J shed 2 bases, with 18 bases lying between them. Germline V lookup: CDR1 SGHRS, CDR2 YFSETQ. The CDR3 nucleotides read TGCGCCAGCACCATGTGGGGGGAGAGGACTGGAAACACCATATATTTT. Translation: CASTMWGERTGNTIYF.

This clone was detected only once. V usage is TRBV18 and J usage is TRBJ2-1, with TRBD2 identical over 14 bases. In germline, CDR1 is KGHSH, CDR2 LQKENI. V shed 3 bases and J 7 bases; nucleotides not matched to a gene: 2. The CDR3 runs to 15 residues. In nucleotides, the CDR3 is TGTGCCAGCTCACCCGGGACTAGCGGGAGTAATGAGCAGTTCTTC. This codes for CASSPGTSGSNEQFF.

The V gene is TRBV5-1, the J gene TRBJ2-3; D is ambiguous. The CDR3 loop spans 14 amino acids. V lost 7 bases, J lost 7 bases, and 19 bases lay in between. Looked up from germline, CDR1 is SGHRS and CDR2 is YFSETQ. CDR3 coding DNA: TGCGCCAGCTTGCCGACCCCCGAGGAAAATACGCAGTATTTT. This codes for CASLPTPEENTQYF.

The CDR3 here is CASSIAAGGYGYTF. CDR3 nucleotides: TGTGCCAGTAGTATTGCGGCAGGGGGCTATGGCTACACCTTC. The gene calls are TRBV19 and TRBJ1-2, with TRBD1 identical over 7 bases. The V gene end was trimmed by 3 bases and the J gene end by 4 bases; junction bases not matched to a gene: 5. Germline-derived CDR1 and CDR2 are LNHDA and SQIVND (reference sequence). CDR3 length: 14 residues. Complete variable domain (other parts from reference TRBV19 and TRBJ1-2): DGGITQSPKYLFRKEGQNVTLSCEQNLNHDAMYWYRQDPGQGLRLIYYSQIVNDFQKGDIAEGYSVSREKKESFPLTVTSAQKNPTAFYLCASSIAAGGYGYTFGSGTRLTVV.